The present T cell receptor beta chain was sequenced within a study of T cells in Graves' hyperthyroidism and ophthalmopathy. Overall study findings and caveats: In the blood, most expanded thyroid clonotypes above 0.001 appeared as well. The model forecast ophthalmopathy, anticipating it by a median approximately 6 months before onset.

Turning to this clonotype: The antigen remains undetermined.

A Clinical Activity Score of at least 3, a NOSPECS grade of at least 4 and a duration under 3 months were recorded in the ophthalmopathy patients. The study based diagnoses on clinical symptoms, serum thyroxine and TRAb, thyroid ultrasound and orbital computed tomography. The CDR3 consists of 14 residues. CDR1 and CDR2 (germline): DFQATT, SNEGSKA (reference sequence). RNA transcripts yielded amplified TCR beta CDR3 regions. HTBI primers were employed in a first-round RT-PCR of the TCR CDR3. One entry per CDR3 protein, called by TCRdb with MiXCR from the multiplex PCR reads. The repertoire holds hundreds of thousands of distinct CDR3 sequences, with approximately 22% as singletons.

This TCR was sampled from a woman in her 70s with Graves' ophthalmopathy. The V gene is TRBV20-1, the J gene TRBJ2-7; TRBD2 is a possible D gene (6 bases). What was sequenced was blood. The CDR3: CREGQGLESVEQYF. CDR3 DNA: TGCAGGGAGGGCCAGGGACTCGAGTCGGTCGAGCAGTACTTC.